Below, one TCR beta chain is given with its context. Its antigen is still unknown. The sample belongs to a study of cytomegalovirus exposure and HLA in healthy donors. The study's findings and limits: One variant, a missense change in DCLRE1C, was linked in a later analysis to TCR beta V- and J-gene trimming. Testing in vitro showed three CMV-associated chains specific for CMV antigens.

Primers for the PCR totalled 60 Vbeta and 13 Jbeta. The protocol was immunoSEQ multiplex PCR, while the TCRdb copy is restricted to in-frame clones and leaves out a portion. The table lists some 160,000 clones, 65% to 90% of them singletons, with around 2.3% in the top ten. The CDR3 has 13 residues. Germline loops: CDR1 SQVTM, CDR2 ANQGSEA. Unmatched junction bases numbered 3, after V lost 3 bases and J lost 2 bases. Sequencing was done on a sample of PBMCs. The rearrangement links TRBV29-1 to TRBJ2-5, with 7 bases lining up with TRBD1. The receptor was derived from a male donor in good health and CMV-seronegative. The CDR3 DNA reads TGCAGCGTTGACCGGACAGGTCAAGAGACCCAGTACTTC. Its translation: CSVDRTGQETQYF.